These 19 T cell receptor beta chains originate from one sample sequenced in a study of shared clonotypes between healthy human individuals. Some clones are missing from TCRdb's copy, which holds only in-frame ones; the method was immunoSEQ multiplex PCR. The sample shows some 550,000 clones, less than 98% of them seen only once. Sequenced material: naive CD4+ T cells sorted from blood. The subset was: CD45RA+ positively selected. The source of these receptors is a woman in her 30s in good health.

Here the CDR3 DNA reads TGTGCCAGCACGGGTCCCAGGGGGCTGTTTTTT. As protein: CASTGPRGLFF. This sequence joins TRBV6-1 and TRBJ2-2, with D tentatively TRBD1 (6 bases). Germline V CDR1 and CDR2: MNHNS, SASEGT. CDR3 length equals 11 residues. V shed 7 bases and J shed 13 bases, with 13 bases lying between them.

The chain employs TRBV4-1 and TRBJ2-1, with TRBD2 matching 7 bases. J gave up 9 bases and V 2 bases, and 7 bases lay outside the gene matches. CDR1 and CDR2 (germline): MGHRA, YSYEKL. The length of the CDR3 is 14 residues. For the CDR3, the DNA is TGCGCCAGCAGCCAACCTCCGGGCGGGGGTGAGCAGTTCTTC. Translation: CASSQPPGGGEQFF.

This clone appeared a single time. The CDR3 reads CASRRITEAFF. The DNA for the CDR3 is TGTGCCAGCAGAAGAATCACTGAAGCTTTCTTT. J is TRBJ1-1 and V is TRBV28; no reliable D call. CDR3 length: 11 residues. V shed 6 bases and J shed 4 bases, with 6 bases lying between them. CDR1 MDHEN and CDR2 SYDVKM come from the germline V gene. Full variable domain (remainder filled in from reference TRBV28 and TRBJ1-1): DVKVTQSSRYLVKRTGEKVFLECVQDMDHENMFWYRQDPGLGLRLIYFSYDVKMKEKGDIPEGYSVSREKKERFSLILESASTNQTSMYLCASRRITEAFFGQGTRLTVV.

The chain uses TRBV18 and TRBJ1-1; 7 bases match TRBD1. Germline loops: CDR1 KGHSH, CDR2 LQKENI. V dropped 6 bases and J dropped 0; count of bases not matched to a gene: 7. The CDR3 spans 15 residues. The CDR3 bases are TGTGCCAGCTCCAGGGACAGTACCCTGAACACTGAAGCTTTCTTT. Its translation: CASSRDSTLNTEAFF.

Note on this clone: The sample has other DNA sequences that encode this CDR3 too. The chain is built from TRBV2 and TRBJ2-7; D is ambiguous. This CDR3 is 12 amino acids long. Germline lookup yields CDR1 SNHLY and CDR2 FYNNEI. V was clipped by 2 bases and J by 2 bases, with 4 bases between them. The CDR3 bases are TGTGCCAGCAGTGAAAGGGCCTACGAGCAGTACTTC. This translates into CASSERAYEQYF.

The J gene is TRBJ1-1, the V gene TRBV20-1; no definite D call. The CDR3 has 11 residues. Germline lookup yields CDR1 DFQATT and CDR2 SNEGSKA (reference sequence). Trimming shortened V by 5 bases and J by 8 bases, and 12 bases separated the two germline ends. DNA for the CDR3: TGCAGTGCTCCCGAGCAGGCGGAAGCTTTCTTT. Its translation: CSAPEQAEAFF.

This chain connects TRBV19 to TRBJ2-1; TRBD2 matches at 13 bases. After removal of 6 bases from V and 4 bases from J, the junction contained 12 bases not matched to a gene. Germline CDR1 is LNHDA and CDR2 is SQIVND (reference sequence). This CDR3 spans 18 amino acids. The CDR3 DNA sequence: TGTGCCAGTAGGAGAAAAGGGACTAGCGGGAAACATTACAATGAGCAGTTCTTC. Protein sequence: CASRRKGTSGKHYNEQFF.

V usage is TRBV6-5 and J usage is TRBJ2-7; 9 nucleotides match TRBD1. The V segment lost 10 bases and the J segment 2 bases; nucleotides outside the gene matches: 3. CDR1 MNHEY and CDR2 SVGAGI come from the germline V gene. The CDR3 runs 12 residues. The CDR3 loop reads CATGDRAYEQYF. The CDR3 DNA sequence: TGTGCCACCGGGGACAGGGCCTACGAGCAGTACTTC.

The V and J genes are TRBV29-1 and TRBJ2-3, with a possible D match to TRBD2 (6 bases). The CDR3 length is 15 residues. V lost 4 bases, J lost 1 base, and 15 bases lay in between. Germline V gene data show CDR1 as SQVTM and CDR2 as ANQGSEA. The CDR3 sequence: CSVGERERGTDTQYF. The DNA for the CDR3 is TGCAGCGTTGGGGAACGGGAGAGGGGCACAGATACGCAGTATTTT.

The CDR3 coding sequence is TGTGCCAGCAGACTCACAGGGTTAAGTCAGCCCCAGCATTTT. The encoded protein is CASRLTGLSQPQHF. The J gene is TRBJ1-5, the V gene TRBV6-6, with D tentatively TRBD1 (6 bases). Germline V gives CDR1 MNHNY, CDR2 SVGAGI (reference sequence). CDR3 size: 14 residues. V lost 6 bases to trimming and J lost 6 bases, with 15 bases between them.

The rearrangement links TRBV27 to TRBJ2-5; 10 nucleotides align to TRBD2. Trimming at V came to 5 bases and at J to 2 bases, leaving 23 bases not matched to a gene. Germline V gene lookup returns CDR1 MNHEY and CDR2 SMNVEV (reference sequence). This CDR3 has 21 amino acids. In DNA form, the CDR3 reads TGTGCCAGCAGTCTAAAACCTTCGCTAGCGGGAGTTGCTGTTAGGCAAGAGACCCAGTACTTC. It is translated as CASSLKPSLAGVAVRQETQYF.

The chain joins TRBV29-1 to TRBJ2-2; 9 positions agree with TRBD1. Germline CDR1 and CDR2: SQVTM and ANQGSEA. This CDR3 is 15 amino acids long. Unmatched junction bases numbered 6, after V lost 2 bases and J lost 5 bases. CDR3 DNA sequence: TGCAGCGTTGAACATGGACAGGGGACGACCGGGGAGCTGTTTTTT. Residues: CSVEHGQGTTGELFF.

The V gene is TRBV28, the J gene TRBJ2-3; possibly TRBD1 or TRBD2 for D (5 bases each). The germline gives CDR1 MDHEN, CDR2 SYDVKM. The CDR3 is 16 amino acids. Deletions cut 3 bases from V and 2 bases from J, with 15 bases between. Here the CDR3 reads CASSFVGAAHTDTQYF. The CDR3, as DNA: TGTGCCAGCAGTTTTGTCGGGGCTGCACACACAGATACGCAGTATTTT. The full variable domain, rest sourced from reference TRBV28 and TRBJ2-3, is DVKVTQSSRYLVKRTGEKVFLECVQDMDHENMFWYRQDPGLGLRLIYFSYDVKMKEKGDIPEGYSVSREKKERFSLILESASTNQTSMYLCASSFVGAAHTDTQYFGPGTRLTVL.

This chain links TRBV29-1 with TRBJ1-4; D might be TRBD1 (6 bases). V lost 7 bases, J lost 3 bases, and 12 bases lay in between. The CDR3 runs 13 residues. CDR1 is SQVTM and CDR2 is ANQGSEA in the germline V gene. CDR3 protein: CSGSDSPNEKLFF. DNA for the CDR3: TGCAGCGGGTCGGACAGTCCTAATGAAAAACTGTTTTTT.

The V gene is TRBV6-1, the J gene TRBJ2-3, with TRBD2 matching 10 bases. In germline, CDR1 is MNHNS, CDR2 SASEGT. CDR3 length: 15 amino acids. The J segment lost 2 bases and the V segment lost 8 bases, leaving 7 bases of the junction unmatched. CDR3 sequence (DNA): TGTGCCAGCTCCTGGACTAGCGGACACACAGATACGCAGTATTTT. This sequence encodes CASSWTSGHTDTQYF.

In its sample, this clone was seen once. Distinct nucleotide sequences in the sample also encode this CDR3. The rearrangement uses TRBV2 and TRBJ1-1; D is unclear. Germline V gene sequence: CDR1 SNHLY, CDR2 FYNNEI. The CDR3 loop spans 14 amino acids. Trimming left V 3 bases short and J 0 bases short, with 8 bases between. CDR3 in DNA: TGTGCCAGCAGTGACGGCCTAATGAACACTGAAGCTTTCTTT. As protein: CASSDGLMNTEAFF. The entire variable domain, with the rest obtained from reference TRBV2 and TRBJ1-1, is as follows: EPEVTQTPSHQVTQMGQEVILRCVPISNHLYFYWYRQILGQKVEFLVSFYNNEISEKSEIFDDQFSVERPDGSNFTLKIRSTKLEDSAMYFCASSDGLMNTEAFFGQGTRLTVV.

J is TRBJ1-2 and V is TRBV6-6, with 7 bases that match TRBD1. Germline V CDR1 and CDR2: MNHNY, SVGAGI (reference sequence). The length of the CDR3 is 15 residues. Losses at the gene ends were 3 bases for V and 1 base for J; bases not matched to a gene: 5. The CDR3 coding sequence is TGTGCCAGCAGTTATCGGGGACAGTTTAACTATGGCTACACCTTC. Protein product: CASSYRGQFNYGYTF.

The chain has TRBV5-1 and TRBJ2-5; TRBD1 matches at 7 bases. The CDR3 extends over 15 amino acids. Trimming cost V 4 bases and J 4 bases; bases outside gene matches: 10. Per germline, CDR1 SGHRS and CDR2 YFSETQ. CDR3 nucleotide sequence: TGCGCCAGCAGCCCAACGACAGGGCGAGGAGAGACCCAGTACTTC. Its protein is CASSPTTGRGETQYF.

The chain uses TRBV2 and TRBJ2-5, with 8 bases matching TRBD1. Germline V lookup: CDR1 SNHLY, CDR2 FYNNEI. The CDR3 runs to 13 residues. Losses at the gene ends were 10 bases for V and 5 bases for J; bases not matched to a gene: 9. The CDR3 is CATYGQGRETQYF. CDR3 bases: TGTGCCACCTACGGACAGGGCAGGGAGACCCAGTACTTC.